The source of this T cell receptor beta chain is a study of PD-L1 blockade in urothelial cancer. Study-level information: Atezolizumab 1,200 mg was given intravenously every 3 weeks, starting 2014. Study-wide results and limits: TCR clonality was measured in pretreatment peripheral blood. Clonality below the median predicted better survival.

On this clone: Its antigen is unidentified.

Every PCR was spiked with synthetic TCR analog templates. Assay: immunoSEQ multiplex PCR; the TCRdb copy retains only in-frame clones and omits some. The table shows tens of thousands of clones, with over 75% occurring only once. Time point reported: pretreatment peripheral blood. For each patient, 1 to 8 samples were obtained, pretreatment and on-treatment. This specimen consisted of PBMCs, obtained around atezolizumab (anti-PD-L1) treatment. This TCR derives from an older man with urothelial cancer.

CDR3: CASSFKGTPSYNEQFF. CDR3 nucleotide sequence: TGTGCCAGCAGCTTCAAGGGGACACCCTCCTACAATGAGCAGTTCTTC. The chain uses TRBV11-2 and TRBJ2-1; TRBD1 is a possible D gene (6 bases). Germline V gene data show CDR1 as SGHAT and CDR2 as FQNNGV. Trimming stripped 3 bases from V and 0 bases from J, with 12 bases between. The CDR3 runs to 16 residues. Using reference TRBV11-2 and TRBJ2-1 for the parts outside the CDR3, the full variable domain is EAGVAQSPRYKIIEKRQSVAFWCNPISGHATLYWYQQILGQGPKLLIQFQNNGVVDDSQLPKDRFSAERLKGVDSTLKIQPAKLEDSAVYLCASSFKGTPSYNEQFFGPGTRLTVL.